Listed below are T cell receptor beta chains from one sample, sequenced in a study of blood T cell repertoires in COVID-19. TCRdb's table, derived via immunoSEQ multiplex PCR, lists solely in-frame clones and lacks some. The sample records more than 250,000 clones, approximately 88% being singletons. Sequencing used peripheral blood. Receptor source: a woman in her twenties or thirties with COVID-19, enrolled during active disease. CDR3s include the opening cysteine and the closing phenylalanine or tryptophan. D genes are given only for firm matches. Not all rows give a size; the values are once, few, many and, for expanded clones, a class.

>TRBV28|-|-|TRBJ1-5
CASSQRGRGNQPQHF
TGTGCCAGCAGTCAACGGGGTAGGGGCAATCAGCCCCAGCATTTT
>TRBV5-1|-|-|TRBJ1-1
CASSPGTTGQEAFF
TGCGCCAGCAGCCCGGGTACCACAGGACAAGAAGCTTTCTTT
>TRBV5-1|-|-|TRBJ1-4
CASSNNRGFEKLFF
TGCGCCAGCAGCAATAACCGAGGGTTTGAAAAACTGTTTTTT
>TRBV7-2|-|-|TRBJ1-5
CASSLGSGNQPQHF
TGTGCCAGCAGCTTAGGGTCGGGGAATCAGCCCCAGCATTTT
>TRBV4-1|-|-|TRBJ1-5
CASSLGRASNQPQHF
TGCGCCAGCAGCCTCGGGAGGGCCTCGAATCAGCCCCAGCATTTT
>TRBV30|once|-|TRBJ2-2
CAWSVDGPGELFF
TGTGCCTGGAGTGTGGATGGGCCCGGGGAGCTGTTTTTT
>TRBV6-5|-|-|TRBJ1-1
CASSYSVYTEAFF
TGTGCCAGCAGTTACTCCGTGTACACTGAAGCTTTCTTT
>TRBV7-8|-|-|TRBJ1-5
CASGRGDQPQHF
TGTGCCAGCGGACGGGGGGATCAGCCCCAGCATTTT
>TRBV29-1|-|TRBD1|TRBJ1-1
CSVETGGHTEAFF
TGCAGCGTAGAGACAGGGGGTCACACTGAAGCTTTCTTT
>TRBV24-1|once|-|TRBJ2-1
CATSDFSYNEQFF
TGTGCCACCAGTGACTTCAGCTACAATGAGCAGTTCTTC
>TRBV2|-|-|TRBJ1-1
CASSVEGVTEAFF
TGTGCCAGCAGTGTTGAGGGGGTCACTGAAGCTTTCTTT
>TRBV6-6|-|TRBD1|TRBJ1-5
CASSQQRTGLYSNQPQHF
TGTGCCAGCAGTCAACAGAGGACAGGGCTCTATAGCAATCAGCCCCAGCATTTT
>TRBV18|-|TRBD1|TRBJ1-4
CASSPFGTGVNEKLFF
TGTGCCAGCTCACCATTCGGGACAGGGGTAAATGAAAAACTGTTTTTT